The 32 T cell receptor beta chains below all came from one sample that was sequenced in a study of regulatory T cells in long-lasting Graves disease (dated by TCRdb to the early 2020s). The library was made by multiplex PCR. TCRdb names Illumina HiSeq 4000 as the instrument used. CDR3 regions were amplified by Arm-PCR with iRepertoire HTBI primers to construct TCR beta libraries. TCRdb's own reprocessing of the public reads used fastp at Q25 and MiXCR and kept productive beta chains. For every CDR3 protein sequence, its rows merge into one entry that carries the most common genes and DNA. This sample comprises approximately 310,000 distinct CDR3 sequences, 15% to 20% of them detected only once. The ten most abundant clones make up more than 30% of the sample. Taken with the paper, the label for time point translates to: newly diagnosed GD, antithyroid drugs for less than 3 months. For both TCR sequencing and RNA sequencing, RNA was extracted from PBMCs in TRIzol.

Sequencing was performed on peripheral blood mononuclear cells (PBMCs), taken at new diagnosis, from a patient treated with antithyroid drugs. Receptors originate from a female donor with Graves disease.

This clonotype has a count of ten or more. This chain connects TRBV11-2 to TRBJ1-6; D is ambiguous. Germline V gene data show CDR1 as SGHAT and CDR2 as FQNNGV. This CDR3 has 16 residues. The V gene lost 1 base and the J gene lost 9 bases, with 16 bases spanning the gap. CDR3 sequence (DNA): TGTGCCAGCAGCTTAGTGAACCGACGAGGTGGTTCACCCCTCCACTTT. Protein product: CASSLVNRRGGSPLHF.

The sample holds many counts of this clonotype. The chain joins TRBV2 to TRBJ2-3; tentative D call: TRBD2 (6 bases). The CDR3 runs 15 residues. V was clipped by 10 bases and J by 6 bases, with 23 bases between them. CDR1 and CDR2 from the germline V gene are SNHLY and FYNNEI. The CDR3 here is CAISPRDSESDTQYF. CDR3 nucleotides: TGTGCCATCTCCCCCCGGGACTCAGAGAGTGATACGCAGTATTTT.

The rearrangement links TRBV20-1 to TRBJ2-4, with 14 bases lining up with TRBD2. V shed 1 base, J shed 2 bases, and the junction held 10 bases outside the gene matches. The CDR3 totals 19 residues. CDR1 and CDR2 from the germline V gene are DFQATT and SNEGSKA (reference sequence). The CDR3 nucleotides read TGCAGTGCTAGAGCACTAATGACTAGCGGGAGGGGGACCAAAAACATTCAGTACTTC. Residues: CSARALMTSGRGTKNIQYF.

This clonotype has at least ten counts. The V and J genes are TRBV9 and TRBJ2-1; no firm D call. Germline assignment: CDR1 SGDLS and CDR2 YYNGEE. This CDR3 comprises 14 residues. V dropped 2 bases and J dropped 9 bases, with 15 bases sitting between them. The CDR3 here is CASSVQGLVSEQFF. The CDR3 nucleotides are TGTGCCAGCAGCGTCCAAGGGTTGGTCAGTGAGCAGTTCTTC. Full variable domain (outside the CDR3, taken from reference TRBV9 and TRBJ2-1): DSGVTQTPKHLITATGQRVTLRCSPRSGDLSVYWYQQSLDQGLQFLIQYYNGEERAKGNILERFSAQQFPDLHSELNLSSLELGDSALYFCASSVQGLVSEQFFGPGTRLTVL.

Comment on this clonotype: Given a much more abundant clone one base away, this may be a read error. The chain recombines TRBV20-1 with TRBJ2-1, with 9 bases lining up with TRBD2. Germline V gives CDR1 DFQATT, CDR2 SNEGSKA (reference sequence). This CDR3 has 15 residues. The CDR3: CSASRLAGLYSEQFF. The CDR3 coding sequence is TGCAGTGCTAGTCGGCTAGCGGGACTATACAGTGAGCAGTTCTTC.

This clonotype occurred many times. CDR3 nucleotide sequence: TGCAGCGGCCGGTTACGCGGACAACGGATGTCGTATACGCAGTATTTT. Encoded protein: CSGRLRGQRMSYTQYF. J is TRBJ2-3 and V is TRBV29-1; a possible D gene is TRBD1 (5 bases). V was clipped by 7 bases and J by 7 bases, with 27 bases between them. This CDR3 has 16 residues. The germline V gene has CDR1 SQVTM and CDR2 ANQGSEA.

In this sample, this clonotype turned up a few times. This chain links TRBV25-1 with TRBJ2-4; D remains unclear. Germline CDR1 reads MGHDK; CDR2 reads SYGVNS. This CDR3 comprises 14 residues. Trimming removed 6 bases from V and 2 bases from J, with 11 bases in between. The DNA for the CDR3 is TGTGCCAGCAGCGATTCCATAACCAAAAACATTCAGTACTTC. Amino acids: CASSDSITKNIQYF.

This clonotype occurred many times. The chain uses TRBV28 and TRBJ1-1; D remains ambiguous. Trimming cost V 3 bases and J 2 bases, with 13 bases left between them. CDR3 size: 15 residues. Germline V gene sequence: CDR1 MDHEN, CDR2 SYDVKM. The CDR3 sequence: CASSFSPIRNTEAFF. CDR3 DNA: TGTGCCAGCAGTTTTTCCCCGATACGAAACACTGAAGCTTTCTTT.

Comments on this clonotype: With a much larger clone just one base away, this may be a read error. CDR3 in amino acids: CASSSSSQAPSQPQHF. Here the CDR3 DNA reads TGTGCCAGCAGTTCGTCCTCACAGGCGCCTAGTCAGCCCCAGCATTTT. The chain combines TRBV27 with TRBJ1-5; possibly TRBD1 for D (5 bases). This CDR3 is built from 16 residues. V was cut by 4 bases and J by 6 bases, with 19 bases left in between. Germline V gives CDR1 MNHEY, CDR2 SMNVEV (reference sequence).

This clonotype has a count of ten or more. CDR3 residues: CASSFHDRGASTDTQYF. The CDR3 DNA reads as TGTGCCAGCAGTTTCCACGACAGGGGGGCTAGCACAGATACGCAGTATTTT. V gene TRBV28 combines with J gene TRBJ2-3; TRBD1 aligns across 9 bases. The germline V gene encodes CDR1 MDHEN and CDR2 SYDVKM. V dropped 3 bases and J dropped 0; count of bases not matched to a gene: 7. CDR3 size: 17 residues.

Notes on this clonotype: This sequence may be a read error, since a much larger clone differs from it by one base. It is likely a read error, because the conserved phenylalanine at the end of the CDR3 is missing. CDR3 protein: CASSERAGSYEQYL. In DNA, the CDR3 is TGTGCCAGCAGTGAACGGGCGGGGAGCTACGAGCAGTACCTC. V and J are TRBV6-2 or TRBV6-3 and TRBJ2-7; a possible D gene is TRBD2 (6 bases). V was pared by 5 bases and J by 3 bases, with 14 bases between. This CDR3 spans 14 amino acids. Germline CDR1 MNHEY, CDR2 SVGEGT.

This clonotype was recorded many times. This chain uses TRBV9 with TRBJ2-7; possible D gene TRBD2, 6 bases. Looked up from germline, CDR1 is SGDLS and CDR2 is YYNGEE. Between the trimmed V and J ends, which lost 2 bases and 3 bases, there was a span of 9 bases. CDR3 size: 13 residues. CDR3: CASSVGSFYEQYF. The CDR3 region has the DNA TGTGCCAGCAGCGTCGGGAGTTTCTACGAGCAGTACTTC.

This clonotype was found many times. The CDR3 is CASTGGRYYNEQFF. For the CDR3, the DNA is TGTGCCAGCACTGGGGGGAGGTATTACAATGAGCAGTTCTTC. This rearrangement joins TRBV12-3 or TRBV12-4 to TRBJ2-1; TRBD2 is a possible D gene (6 bases). The CDR3 length is 14 residues. Trimming removed 7 bases from V and 4 bases from J, with 14 bases in between.

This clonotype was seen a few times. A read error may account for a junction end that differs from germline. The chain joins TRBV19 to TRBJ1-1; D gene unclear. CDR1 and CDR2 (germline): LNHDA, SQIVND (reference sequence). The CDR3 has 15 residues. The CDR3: CASSIVTLSGVIALF. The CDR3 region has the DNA TGTGCCAGTAGTATCGTTACCCTGTCAGGTGTTATTGCTCTCTTT.

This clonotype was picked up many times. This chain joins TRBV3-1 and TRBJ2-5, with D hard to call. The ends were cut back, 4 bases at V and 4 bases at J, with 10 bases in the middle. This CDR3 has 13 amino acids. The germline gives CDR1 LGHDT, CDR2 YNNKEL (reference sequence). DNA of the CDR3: TGTGCCAGCAGCCCAAGGGTGGGAGAGACCCAGTACTTC. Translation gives CASSPRVGETQYF.

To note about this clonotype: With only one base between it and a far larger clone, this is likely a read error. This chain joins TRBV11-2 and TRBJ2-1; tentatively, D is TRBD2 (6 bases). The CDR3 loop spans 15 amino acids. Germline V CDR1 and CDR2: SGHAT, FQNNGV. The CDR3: CASSLRLGPYNEQLF. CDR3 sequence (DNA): TGTGCCAGCAGCCTACGACTAGGACCCTACAATGAGCAGCTCTTC. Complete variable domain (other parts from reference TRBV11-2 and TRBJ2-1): EAGVAQSPRYKIIEKRQSVAFWCNPISGHATLYWYQQILGQGPKLLIQFQNNGVVDDSQLPKDRFSAERLKGVDSTLKIQPAKLEDSAVYLCASSLRLGPYNEQLFGPGTRLTVL.

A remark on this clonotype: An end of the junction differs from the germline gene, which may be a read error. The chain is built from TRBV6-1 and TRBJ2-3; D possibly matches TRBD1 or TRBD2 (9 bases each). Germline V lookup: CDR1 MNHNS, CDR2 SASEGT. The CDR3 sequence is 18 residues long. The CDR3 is CASSPQGANSGSTNTQYF. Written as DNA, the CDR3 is TGTGCCAGCAGTCCACAGGGGGCGAATAGCGGGAGCACAAATACGCAGTATTTT.

Here the CDR3 DNA reads TGTGCCACCAGTGATTTTCCCCACGGGGAGCTGTTTTTT. It yields the protein CATSDFPHGELFF. V and J are TRBV24-1 and TRBJ2-2; no firm D call. Germline lookup yields CDR1 KGHDR and CDR2 SFDVKD. This CDR3 spans 13 amino acids. With 1 base removed from V and 7 bases from J, the gap between germline ends came to 6 bases.

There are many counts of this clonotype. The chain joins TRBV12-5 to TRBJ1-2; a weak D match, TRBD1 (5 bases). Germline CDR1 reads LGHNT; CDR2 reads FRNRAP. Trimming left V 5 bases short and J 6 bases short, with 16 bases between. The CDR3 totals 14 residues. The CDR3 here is CASGPEPRGDGYTF. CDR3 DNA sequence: TGTGCTAGTGGTCCCGAACCCCGGGGGGATGGCTACACCTTC. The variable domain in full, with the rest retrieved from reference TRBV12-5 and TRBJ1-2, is DARVTQTPRHKVTEMGQEVTMRCQPILGHNTVFWYRQTMMQGLELLAYFRNRAPLDDSGMPKDRFSAEMPDATLATLKIQPSEPRDSAVYFCASGPEPRGDGYTFGSGTRLTVV.

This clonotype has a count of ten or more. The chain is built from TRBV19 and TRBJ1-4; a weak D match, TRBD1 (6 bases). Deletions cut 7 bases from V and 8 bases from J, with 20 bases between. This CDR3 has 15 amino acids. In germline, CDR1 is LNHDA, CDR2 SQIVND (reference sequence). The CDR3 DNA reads TGTGCCAGTACCGTGTGGACGGGGGCGGGGGAAAAACTGTTTTTT. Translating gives CASTVWTGAGEKLFF.

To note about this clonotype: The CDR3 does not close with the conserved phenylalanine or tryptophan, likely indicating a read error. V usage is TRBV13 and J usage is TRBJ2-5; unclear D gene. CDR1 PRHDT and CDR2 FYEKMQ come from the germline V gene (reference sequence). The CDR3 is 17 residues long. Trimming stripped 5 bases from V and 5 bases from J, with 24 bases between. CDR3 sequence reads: CASSPLAQAGVSETQYV. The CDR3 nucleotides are TGTGCCAGCAGCCCTCTGGCTCAAGCCGGAGTCTCTGAGACCCAGTACGTC.

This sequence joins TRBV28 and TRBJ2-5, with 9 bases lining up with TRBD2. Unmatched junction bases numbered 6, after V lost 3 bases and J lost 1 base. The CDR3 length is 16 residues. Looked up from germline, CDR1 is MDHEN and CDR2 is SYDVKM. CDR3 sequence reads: CASSLGTSSPQETQYF. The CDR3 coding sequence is TGTGCCAGCAGTTTGGGGACTAGCTCCCCCCAAGAGACCCAGTACTTC.

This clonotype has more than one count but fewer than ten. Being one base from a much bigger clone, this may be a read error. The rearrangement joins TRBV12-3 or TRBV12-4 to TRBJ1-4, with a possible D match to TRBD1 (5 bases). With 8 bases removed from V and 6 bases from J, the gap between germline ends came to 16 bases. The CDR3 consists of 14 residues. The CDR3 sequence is CASGAGGEYEKLFF. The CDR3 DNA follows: TGTGCCAGCGGCGCGGGGGGGGAATATGAAAAACTGTTTTTT.

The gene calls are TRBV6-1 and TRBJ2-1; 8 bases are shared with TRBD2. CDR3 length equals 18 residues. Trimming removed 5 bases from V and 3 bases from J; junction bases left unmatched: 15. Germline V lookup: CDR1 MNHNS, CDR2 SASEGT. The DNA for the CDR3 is TGTGCCAGCAGTCCAAATCCGCCGGGGGGGGGCCTCTACAATGAGCAGTTCTTC. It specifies CASSPNPPGGGLYNEQFF.

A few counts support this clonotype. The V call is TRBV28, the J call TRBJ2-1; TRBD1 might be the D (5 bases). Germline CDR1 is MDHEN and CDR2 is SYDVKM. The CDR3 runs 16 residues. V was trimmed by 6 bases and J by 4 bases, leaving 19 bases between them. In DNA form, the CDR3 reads TGTGCCAGCAGCTTGGTCCCGGACATAACTTACAATGAGCAGTTCTTC. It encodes CASSLVPDITYNEQFF.

The CDR3 here is CSARALGLAGGLYEQYF. The CDR3, as DNA: TGCAGTGCTAGGGCTCTGGGACTAGCGGGAGGGCTATACGAGCAGTACTTC. The chain combines TRBV20-1 with TRBJ2-7; 16 bases agree with TRBD2. The CDR3 is made up of 17 amino acids. CDR1 is DFQATT and CDR2 is SNEGSKA in the germline V gene (reference sequence). After removal of 3 bases from V and 4 bases from J, the junction contained 9 bases not matched to a gene.

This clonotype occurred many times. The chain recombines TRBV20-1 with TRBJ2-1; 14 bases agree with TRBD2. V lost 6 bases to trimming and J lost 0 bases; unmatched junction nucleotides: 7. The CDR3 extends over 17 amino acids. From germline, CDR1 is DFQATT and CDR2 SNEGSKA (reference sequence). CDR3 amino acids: CSARTSGRTSSYNEQFF. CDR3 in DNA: TGCAGTGCGAGGACTAGCGGGAGGACGAGCTCCTACAATGAGCAGTTCTTC.

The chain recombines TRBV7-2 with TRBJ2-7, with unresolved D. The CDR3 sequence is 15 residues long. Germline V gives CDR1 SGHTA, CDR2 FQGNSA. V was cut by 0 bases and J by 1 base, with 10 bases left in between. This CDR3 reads CASSLAPAASYEQYF. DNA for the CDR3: TGTGCCAGCAGCTTAGCGCCGGCGGCTTCCTACGAGCAGTACTTC.

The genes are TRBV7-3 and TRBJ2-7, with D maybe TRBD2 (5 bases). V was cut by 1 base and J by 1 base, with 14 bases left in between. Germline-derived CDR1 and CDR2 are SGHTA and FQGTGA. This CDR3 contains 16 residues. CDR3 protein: CASSLRGQSRSYEQYF. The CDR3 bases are TGTGCCAGCAGCTTAAGAGGGCAGTCCCGGTCCTACGAGCAGTACTTC.

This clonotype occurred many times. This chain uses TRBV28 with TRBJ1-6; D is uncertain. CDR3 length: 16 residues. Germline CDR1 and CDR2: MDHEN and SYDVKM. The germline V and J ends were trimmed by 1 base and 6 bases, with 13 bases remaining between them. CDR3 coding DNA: TGTGCCAGCAGTTTATTAGAAACAAACGGTAATTCACCCCTCCACTTT. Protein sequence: CASSLLETNGNSPLHF.

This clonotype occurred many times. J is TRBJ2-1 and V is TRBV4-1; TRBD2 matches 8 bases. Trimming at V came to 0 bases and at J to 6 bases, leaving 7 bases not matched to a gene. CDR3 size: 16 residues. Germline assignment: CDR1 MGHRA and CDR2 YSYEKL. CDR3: CASSQDVQRETNEQFF. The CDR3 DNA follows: TGCGCCAGCAGCCAAGACGTCCAGCGGGAGACCAATGAGCAGTTCTTC.

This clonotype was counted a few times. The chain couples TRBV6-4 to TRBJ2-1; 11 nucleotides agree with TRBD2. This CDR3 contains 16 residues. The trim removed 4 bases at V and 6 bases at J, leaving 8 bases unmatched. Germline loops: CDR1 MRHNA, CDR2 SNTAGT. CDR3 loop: CASSAPGTSGSNEQFF. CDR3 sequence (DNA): TGTGCCAGCAGTGCCCCCGGGACTAGCGGTTCCAATGAGCAGTTCTTC.